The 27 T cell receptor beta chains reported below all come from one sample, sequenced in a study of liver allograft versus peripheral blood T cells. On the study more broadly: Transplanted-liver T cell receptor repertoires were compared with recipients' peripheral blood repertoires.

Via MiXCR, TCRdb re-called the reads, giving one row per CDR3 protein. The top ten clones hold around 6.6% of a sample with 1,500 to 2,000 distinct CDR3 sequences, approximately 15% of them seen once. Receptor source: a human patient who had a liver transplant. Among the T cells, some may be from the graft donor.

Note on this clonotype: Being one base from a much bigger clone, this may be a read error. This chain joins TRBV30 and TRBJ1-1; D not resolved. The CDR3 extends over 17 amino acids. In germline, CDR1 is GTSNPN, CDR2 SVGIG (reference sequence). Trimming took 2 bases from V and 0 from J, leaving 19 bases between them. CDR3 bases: TGTGCCTGGAGTTTCCCGGACGGATATATCATGAACACTGAAGCTTTCTTT. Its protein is CAWSFPDGYIMNTEAFF.

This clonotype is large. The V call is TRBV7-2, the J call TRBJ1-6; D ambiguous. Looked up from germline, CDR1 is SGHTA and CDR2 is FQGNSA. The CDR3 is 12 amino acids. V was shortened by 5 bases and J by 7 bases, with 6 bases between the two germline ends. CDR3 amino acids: CASSIQNSPLHF. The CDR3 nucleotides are TGTGCCAGCAGCATACAGAATTCACCCCTCCACTTT.

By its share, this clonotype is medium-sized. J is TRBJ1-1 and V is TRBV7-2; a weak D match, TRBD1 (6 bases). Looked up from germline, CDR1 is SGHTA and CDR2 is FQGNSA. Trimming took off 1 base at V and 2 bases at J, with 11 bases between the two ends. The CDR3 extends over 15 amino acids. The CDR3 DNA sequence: TGTGCCAGCAGCTTAGGAGACAGGAGAAACACTGAAGCTTTCTTT. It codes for CASSLGDRRNTEAFF. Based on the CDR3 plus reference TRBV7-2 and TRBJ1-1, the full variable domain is GAGVSQSPSNKVTEKGKDVELRCDPISGHTALYWYRQSLGQGLEFLIYFQGNSAPDKSGLPSDRFSAERTGGSVSTLTIQRTQQEDSAVYLCASSLGDRRNTEAFFGQGTRLTVV.

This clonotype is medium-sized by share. The CDR3, as DNA: TGTGCCAGCAGTTGGAGGGAGGGCGAGCAGTACTTC. The encoded protein is CASSWREGEQYF. V usage is TRBV6-6 and J usage is TRBJ2-7; 7 positions match TRBD2. The CDR3 totals 12 residues. Germline loops: CDR1 MNHNY, CDR2 SVGAGI (reference sequence). V shed 4 bases, J shed 6 bases, and the junction held 3 bases outside the gene matches.

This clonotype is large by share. The DNA for the CDR3 is TGTGCCAGCAGTCTGAGGGGAATCGATAATTCACCCCTCCACTTT. Residues: CASSLRGIDNSPLHF. The rearrangement joins TRBV12-3 or TRBV12-4 to TRBJ1-6, with D perhaps TRBD1 (5 bases). The CDR3 extends over 15 amino acids. V was pared by 5 bases and J by 5 bases, with 13 bases between.

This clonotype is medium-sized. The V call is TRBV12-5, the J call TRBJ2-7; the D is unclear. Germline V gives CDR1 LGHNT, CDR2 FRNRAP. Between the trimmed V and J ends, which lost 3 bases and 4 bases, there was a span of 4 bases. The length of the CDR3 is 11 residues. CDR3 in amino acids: CASGLQYEQYF. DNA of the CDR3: TGTGCTAGTGGTTTACAGTACGAGCAGTACTTC.

As DNA, the CDR3 is TGTGCCAGCAGCTTAACGGCAGACCCACCTAATGAAAAACTGTTTTTT. Translating it yields CASSLTADPPNEKLFF. The V gene is TRBV7-3, the J gene TRBJ1-4, with D unresolved. Trimming shortened V by 0 bases and J by 3 bases, and 11 bases separated the two germline ends. Looked up from germline, CDR1 is SGHTA and CDR2 is FQGTGA. The length of the CDR3 is 16 residues.

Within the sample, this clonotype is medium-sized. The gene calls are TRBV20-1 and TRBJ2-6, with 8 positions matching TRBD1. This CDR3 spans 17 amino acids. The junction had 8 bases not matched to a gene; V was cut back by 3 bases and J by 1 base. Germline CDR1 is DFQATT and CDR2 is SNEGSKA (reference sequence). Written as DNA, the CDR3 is TGCAGTGCTAGGGATTTTCAGGGGGCTTCTGGGGCCAACGTCCTGACTTTC. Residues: CSARDFQGASGANVLTF.

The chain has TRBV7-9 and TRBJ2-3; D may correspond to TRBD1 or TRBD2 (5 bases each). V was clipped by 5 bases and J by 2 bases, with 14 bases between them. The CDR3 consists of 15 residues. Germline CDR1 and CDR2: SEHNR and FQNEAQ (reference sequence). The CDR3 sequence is CASSTRLGPTDTQYF. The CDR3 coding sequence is TGTGCCAGCAGCACAAGACTGGGACCCACAGATACGCAGTATTTT.

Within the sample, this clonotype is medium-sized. The CDR3 is CAWSRGGLATYEQYF. CDR3 DNA sequence: TGTGCCTGGAGTCGGGGGGGGTTGGCGACCTACGAGCAGTACTTC. The chain links TRBV30 to TRBJ2-7; 8 nucleotides agree with TRBD2. The CDR3 has 15 residues. From germline, CDR1 is GTSNPN and CDR2 SVGIG (reference sequence). Trimming cost V 2 bases and J 2 bases; bases outside gene matches: 8.

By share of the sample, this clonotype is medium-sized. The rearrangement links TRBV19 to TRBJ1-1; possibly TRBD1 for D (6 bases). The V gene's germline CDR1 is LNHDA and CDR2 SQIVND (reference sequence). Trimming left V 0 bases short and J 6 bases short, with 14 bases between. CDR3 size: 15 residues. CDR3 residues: CASSIDIRGRAEAFF. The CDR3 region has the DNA TGTGCCAGTAGTATAGATATTAGGGGGAGGGCTGAAGCTTTCTTT.

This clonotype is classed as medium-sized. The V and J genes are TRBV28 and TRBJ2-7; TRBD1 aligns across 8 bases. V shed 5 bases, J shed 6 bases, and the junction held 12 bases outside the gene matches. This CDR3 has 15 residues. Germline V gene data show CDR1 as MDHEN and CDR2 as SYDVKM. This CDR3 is CASSTVRDRRGEQYF. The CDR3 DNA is TGTGCCAGCAGTACTGTCCGGGACAGGAGGGGCGAGCAGTACTTC.

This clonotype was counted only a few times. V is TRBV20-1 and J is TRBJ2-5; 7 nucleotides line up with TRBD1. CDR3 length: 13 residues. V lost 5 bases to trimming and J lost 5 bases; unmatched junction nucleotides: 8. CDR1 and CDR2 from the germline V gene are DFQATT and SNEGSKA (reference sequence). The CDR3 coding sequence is TGCAGTGCTGCGTACAGGGGTCAGGAGACCCAGTACTTC. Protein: CSAAYRGQETQYF.

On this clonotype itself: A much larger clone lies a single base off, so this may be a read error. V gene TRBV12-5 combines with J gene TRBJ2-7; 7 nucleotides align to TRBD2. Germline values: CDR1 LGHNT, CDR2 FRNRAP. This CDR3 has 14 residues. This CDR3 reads CASSPRTRPNEQYF. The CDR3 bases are TGTGCCAGCAGTCCCCGGACTAGGCCCAACGAGCAGTACTTC.

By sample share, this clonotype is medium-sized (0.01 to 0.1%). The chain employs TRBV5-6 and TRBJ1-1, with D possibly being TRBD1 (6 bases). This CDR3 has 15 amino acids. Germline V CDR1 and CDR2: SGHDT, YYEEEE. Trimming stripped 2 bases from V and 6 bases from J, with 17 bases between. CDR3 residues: CASSFDWGLRAEAFF. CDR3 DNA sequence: TGTGCCAGCAGCTTCGATTGGGGGCTACGGGCTGAAGCTTTCTTT.

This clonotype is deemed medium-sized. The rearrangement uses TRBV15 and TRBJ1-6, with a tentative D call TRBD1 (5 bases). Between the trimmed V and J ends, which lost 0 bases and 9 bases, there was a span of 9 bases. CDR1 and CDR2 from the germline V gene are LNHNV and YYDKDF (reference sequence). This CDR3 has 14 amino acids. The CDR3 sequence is CATSREGVGSPLHF. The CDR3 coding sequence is TGTGCCACCAGCAGAGAGGGGGTCGGTTCACCCCTCCACTTT. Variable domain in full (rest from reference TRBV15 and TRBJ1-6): DAMVIQNPRYQVTQFGKPVTLSCSQTLNHNVMYWYQQKSSQAPKLLFHYYDKDFNNEADTPDNFQSRRPNTSFCFLDIRSPGLGDTAMYLCATSREGVGSPLHFGNGTRLTVT.

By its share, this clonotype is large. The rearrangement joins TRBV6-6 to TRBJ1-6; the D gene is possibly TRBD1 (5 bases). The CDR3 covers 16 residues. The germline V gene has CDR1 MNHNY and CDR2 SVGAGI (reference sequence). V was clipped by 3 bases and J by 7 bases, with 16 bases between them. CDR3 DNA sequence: TGTGCCAGCAGTTATCGGAATAGGGGACCGAATTCACCCCTCCACTTT. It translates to CASSYRNRGPNSPLHF.

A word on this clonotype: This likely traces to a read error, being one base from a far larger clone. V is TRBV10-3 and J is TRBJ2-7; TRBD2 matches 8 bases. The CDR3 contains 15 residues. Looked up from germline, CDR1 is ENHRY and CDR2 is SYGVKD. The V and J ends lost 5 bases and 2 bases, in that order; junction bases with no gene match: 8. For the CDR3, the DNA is TGTGCCATCAGTTACTCTACGGGAGGGACCTACGAGCAGTACTTC. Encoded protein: CAISYSTGGTYEQYF.

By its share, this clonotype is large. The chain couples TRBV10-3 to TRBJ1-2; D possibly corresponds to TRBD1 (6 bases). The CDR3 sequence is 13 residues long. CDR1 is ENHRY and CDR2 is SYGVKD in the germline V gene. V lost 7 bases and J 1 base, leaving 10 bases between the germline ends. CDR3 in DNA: TGTGCCATCACCCGGGACAATAACTATGGCTACACCTTC. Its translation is CAITRDNNYGYTF.

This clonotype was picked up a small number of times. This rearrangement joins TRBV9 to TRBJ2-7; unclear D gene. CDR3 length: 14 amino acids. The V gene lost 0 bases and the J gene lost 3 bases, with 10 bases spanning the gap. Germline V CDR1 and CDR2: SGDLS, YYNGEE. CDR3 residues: CASSVGAGHYEQYF. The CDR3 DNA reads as TGTGCCAGCAGCGTAGGGGCTGGCCACTACGAGCAGTACTTC.

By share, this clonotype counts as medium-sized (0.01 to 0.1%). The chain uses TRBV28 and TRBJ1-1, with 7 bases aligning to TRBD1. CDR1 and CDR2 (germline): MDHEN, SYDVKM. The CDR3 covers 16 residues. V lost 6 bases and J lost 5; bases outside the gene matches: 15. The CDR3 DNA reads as TGTGCCAGCAGCCCTAACAGGGGATTGGTGAGAACTGAAGCTTTCTTT. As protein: CASSPNRGLVRTEAFF.

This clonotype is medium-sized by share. The CDR3 DNA reads as TGTGCCAGCAGCCCCCCTCGGACAGGGGGCTATGGCTACACCTTC. Translated, it gives CASSPPRTGGYGYTF. This sequence joins TRBV7-2 and TRBJ1-2, with 10 bases that match TRBD1. Germline CDR1 and CDR2: SGHTA and FQGNSA. V shed 5 bases and J 4 bases; nucleotides not matched to a gene: 7. The CDR3 has 15 residues. The full variable domain, in which reference TRBV7-2 and TRBJ1-2 provide the parts outside the CDR3, is GAGVSQSPSNKVTEKGKDVELRCDPISGHTALYWYRQSLGQGLEFLIYFQGNSAPDKSGLPSDRFSAERTGGSVSTLTIQRTQQEDSAVYLCASSPPRTGGYGYTFGSGTRLTVV.

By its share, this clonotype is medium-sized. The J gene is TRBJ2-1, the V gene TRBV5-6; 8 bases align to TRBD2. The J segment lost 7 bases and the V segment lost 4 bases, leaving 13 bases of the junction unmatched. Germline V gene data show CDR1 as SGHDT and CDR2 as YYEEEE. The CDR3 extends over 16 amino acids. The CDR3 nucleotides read TGTGCCAGCAGCCCGCTGGTGGCGGGAGGACAGAATGAGCAGTTCTTC. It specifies CASSPLVAGGQNEQFF.

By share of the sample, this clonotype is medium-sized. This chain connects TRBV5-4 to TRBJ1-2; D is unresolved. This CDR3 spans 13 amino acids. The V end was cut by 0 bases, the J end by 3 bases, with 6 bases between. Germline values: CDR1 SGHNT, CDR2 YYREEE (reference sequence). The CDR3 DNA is TGTGCCAGCAGCTTGGTTGGCGACTATGGCTACACCTTC. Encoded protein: CASSLVGDYGYTF.

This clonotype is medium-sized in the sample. The DNA for the CDR3 is TGTGCCAGCAGCCCCGGGACAGTATTCTACGAGCAGTACTTC. Protein: CASSPGTVFYEQYF. The chain uses TRBV7-9 and TRBJ2-7, with 7 nucleotides matching TRBD1. Germline V gene data show CDR1 as SEHNR and CDR2 as FQNEAQ (reference sequence). The CDR3 loop spans 14 amino acids. The V gene end was trimmed by 5 bases and the J gene end by 3 bases; junction bases not matched to a gene: 7. The full variable domain, completed using reference TRBV7-9 and TRBJ2-7, is DTGVSQNPRHKITKRGQNVTFRCDPISEHNRLYWYRQTLGQGPEFLTYFQNEAQLEKSRLLSDRFSAERPKGSFSTLEIQRTEQGDSAMYLCASSPGTVFYEQYFGPGTRLTVT.

CDR3 amino acids: CATSSRDGTNYGYTF. The CDR3 DNA reads as TGTGCCACCAGCAGCCGAGATGGGACAAACTATGGCTACACCTTC. The J gene is TRBJ1-2, the V gene TRBV15, with D possibly being TRBD1 (6 bases). The germline V and J ends were trimmed by 3 bases and 2 bases, with 13 bases remaining between them. The CDR3 has 15 residues. Looked up from germline, CDR1 is LNHNV and CDR2 is YYDKDF (reference sequence). Full variable domain (rest looked up from reference TRBV15 and TRBJ1-2): DAMVIQNPRYQVTQFGKPVTLSCSQTLNHNVMYWYQQKSSQAPKLLFHYYDKDFNNEADTPDNFQSRRPNTSFCFLDIRSPGLGDTAMYLCATSSRDGTNYGYTFGSGTRLTVV.

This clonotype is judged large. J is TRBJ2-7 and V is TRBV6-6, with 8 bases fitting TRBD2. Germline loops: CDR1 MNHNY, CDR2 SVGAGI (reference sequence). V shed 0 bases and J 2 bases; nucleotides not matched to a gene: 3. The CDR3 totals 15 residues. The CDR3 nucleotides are TGTGCCAGCAGTTACTCTACGGGAGGGACCTACGAGCAGTACTTC. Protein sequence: CASSYSTGGTYEQYF.